These 3 T cell receptor beta chains came from one sample sequenced in a study of T cell repertoires in ileal Crohn's disease. Time point given: proximal margin of the surgical specimen (macroscopically non-inflamed). Assay: immunoSEQ multiplex PCR; the TCRdb copy retains only in-frame clones and omits some. The profile shows about 5,700 clones, around 79% of them singletons. Sequenced: ileal tissue. These receptors were taken from an adult with Crohn's disease.

The rearrangement links TRBV27 to TRBJ1-1; 7 nucleotides match TRBD1. This CDR3 is 14 amino acids long. Germline V gene sequence: CDR1 MNHEY, CDR2 SMNVEV (reference sequence). Unmatched junction bases numbered 8, after V lost 6 bases and J lost 4 bases. This CDR3 reads CASRPNDRATEAFF. The CDR3 DNA is TGTGCCAGCAGACCCAATGACAGGGCCACTGAAGCTTTCTTT.

The chain joins TRBV11-3 to TRBJ2-1; D assignment may be TRBD1 or TRBD2 (5 bases each). The CDR3 loop spans 14 amino acids. Trimming cost V 5 bases and J 10 bases, with 18 bases left between them. Germline V gives CDR1 SGHNT, CDR2 YENEEA. This CDR3 is CASSLGPPEAEQFF. In nucleotides, the CDR3 is TGTGCCAGCAGCCTGGGGCCTCCGGAGGCGGAGCAGTTCTTC.

This clone came up a few times. The gene calls are TRBV7-2 and TRBJ2-3; no firm D call. V dropped 1 base and J dropped 5 bases, with 7 bases sitting between them. The CDR3 extends over 13 amino acids. Germline V CDR1 and CDR2: SGHTA, FQGNSA. The CDR3 nucleotides are TGTGCCAGCAGCTTAGTTAACGGAGATACGCAGTATTTT. Amino acids: CASSLVNGDTQYF.